Described below is a single T cell receptor (beta chain) sequence and its context. This sample is drawn from a study of memory CD4+ T cells and cytomegalovirus serostatus. Single viable CD3+CD4+CD8-CD45RO+ cells were sorted as the memory CD4+ T cells. The V gene's germline CDR1 is MNHNS and CDR2 SASEGT. V was clipped by 3 bases and J by 2 bases; unmatched bases: 1. The CDR3 is 14 residues long. The data were produced by immunoSEQ multiplex PCR, yet TCRdb's version contains in-frame clones alone and is incomplete. The sample carries about 59,000 clones, around 80% recorded once. This chain uses TRBV6-1 with TRBJ1-3; 7 bases map to TRBD1. This TCR came from an adult in good health and CMV-seronegative. Some clones in this sample may be carry-over from other donors' samples. Input material: memory CD4+ T cells from blood. The CDR3 DNA is TGTGCCAGCAGTGATACAGGGGCTGGAAACACCATATATTTT. Amino acid sequence: CASSDTGAGNTIYF.